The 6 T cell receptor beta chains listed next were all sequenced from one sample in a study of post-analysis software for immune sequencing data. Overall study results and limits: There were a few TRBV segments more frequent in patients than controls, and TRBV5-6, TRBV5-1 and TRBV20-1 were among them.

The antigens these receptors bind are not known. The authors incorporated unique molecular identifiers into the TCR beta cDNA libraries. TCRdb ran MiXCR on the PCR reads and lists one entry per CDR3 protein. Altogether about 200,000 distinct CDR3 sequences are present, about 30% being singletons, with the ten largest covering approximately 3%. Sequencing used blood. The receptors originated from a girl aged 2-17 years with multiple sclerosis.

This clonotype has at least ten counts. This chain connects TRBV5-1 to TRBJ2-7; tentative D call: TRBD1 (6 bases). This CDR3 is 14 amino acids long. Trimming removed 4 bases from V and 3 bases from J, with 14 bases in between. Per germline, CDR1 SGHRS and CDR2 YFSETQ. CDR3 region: CASSPSTGNYEQYF. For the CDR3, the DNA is TGCGCCAGCAGCCCAAGCACAGGGAACTACGAGCAGTACTTC.

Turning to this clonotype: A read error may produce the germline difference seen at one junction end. The CDR3 DNA follows: TGTGCCTGGAGTGTGGGGACGGCAGATACGCGGTATTTT. Encoded protein: CAWSVGTADTRYF. The chain joins TRBV30 to TRBJ2-3; the D gene could be TRBD1 or TRBD2 (5 bases each). CDR3 length equals 13 residues. Germline V gene data show CDR1 as GTSNPN and CDR2 as SVGIG (reference sequence).

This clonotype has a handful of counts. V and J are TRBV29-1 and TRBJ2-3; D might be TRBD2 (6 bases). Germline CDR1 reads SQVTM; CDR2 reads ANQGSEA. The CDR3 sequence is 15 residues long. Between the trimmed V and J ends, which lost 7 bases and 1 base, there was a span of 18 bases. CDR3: CSGTAGTGGTDTQYF. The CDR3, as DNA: TGCAGCGGGACGGCGGGAACAGGTGGCACAGATACGCAGTATTTT.

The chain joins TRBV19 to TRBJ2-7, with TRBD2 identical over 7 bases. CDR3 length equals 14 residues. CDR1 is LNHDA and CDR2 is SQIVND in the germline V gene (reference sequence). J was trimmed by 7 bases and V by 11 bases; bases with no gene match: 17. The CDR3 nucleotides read TGTGCCCGCAAGCGGGGCCCACTTTTGAATGAGCAGTACTTC. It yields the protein CARKRGPLLNEQYF.

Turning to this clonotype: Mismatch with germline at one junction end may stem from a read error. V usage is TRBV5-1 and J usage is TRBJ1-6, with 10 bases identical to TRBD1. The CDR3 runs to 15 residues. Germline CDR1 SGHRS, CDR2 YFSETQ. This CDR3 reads CASSPSGTGESPPHF. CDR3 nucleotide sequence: TGCGCCAGCAGCCCCAGCGGGACAGGGGAGTCACCCCCCCACTTT.

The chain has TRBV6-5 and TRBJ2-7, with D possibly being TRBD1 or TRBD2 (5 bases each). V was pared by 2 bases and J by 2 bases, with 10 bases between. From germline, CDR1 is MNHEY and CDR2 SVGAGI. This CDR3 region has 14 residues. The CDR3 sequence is CASSYAGGAYEQYF. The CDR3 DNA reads TGTGCCAGCAGTTACGCTGGGGGTGCCTACGAGCAGTACTTC.